The 16 T cell receptor beta chains presented below share a single source sample, sequenced in a study of chemoradiotherapy in HPV16-positive cancers. Libraries were prepared by immunoSEQ multiplex PCR; TCRdb keeps only in-frame clonotypes and omits some of them. Here the sample spans about 20,000 clones, around 90% being singletons. The sequencing used blood, collected from a patient who underwent chemoradiotherapy. These receptors were taken from a human donor with HPV-associated anogenital cancer.

Notes on this clone: This CDR3 is also generated by other DNA sequences in the sample. V is TRBV5-1 and J is TRBJ2-1, with TRBD1 matching 8 bases. V shed 0 bases and J 5 bases; nucleotides not matched to a gene: 1. The CDR3 runs 14 residues. Germline CDR1 is SGHRS and CDR2 is YFSETQ. The CDR3 coding sequence is TGCGCCAGCAGCTTGGGACAGGGGAACAATGAGCAGTTCTTC. It specifies CASSLGQGNNEQFF.

The chain employs TRBV5-1 and TRBJ2-1, with TRBD2 matching 12 bases. The CDR3 extends over 17 amino acids. Germline CDR1 is SGHRS and CDR2 is YFSETQ. V lost 0 bases and J lost 10; bases outside the gene matches: 11. In nucleotides, the CDR3 is TGCGCCAGCAGCTTGGCGGGTCGACTAGCGGGGGACATAGAGCAGTTCTTC. Translated, it gives CASSLAGRLAGDIEQFF.

This chain uses TRBV7-2 with TRBJ2-5, with TRBD1 identical over 9 bases. The CDR3 covers 16 residues. The germline V gene has CDR1 SGHTA and CDR2 FQGNSA. The junction had 6 bases not matched to a gene; V was cut back by 2 bases and J by 2 bases. The CDR3 region has the DNA TGTGCCAGCAGCTTACGGACAGGGGCTCAACAAGAGACCCAGTACTTC. It translates to CASSLRTGAQQETQYF.

This clone occurred once. The V call is TRBV7-6, the J call TRBJ2-2; maybe TRBD1 (5 bases). Germline V gene sequence: CDR1 SGHVS, CDR2 FNYEAQ. V lost 6 bases, J lost 4 bases, and 27 bases lay in between. There are 19 residues in the CDR3. The CDR3 reads CASRPILGLTDKSTGELFF. The CDR3 DNA follows: TGTGCCAGCAGGCCTATTTTGGGGTTGACAGACAAGTCCACCGGGGAGCTGTTTTTT.

This chain connects TRBV6-1 to TRBJ2-7; no firm D call. CDR1 and CDR2 from the germline V gene are MNHNS and SASEGT. Trimming pared 7 bases from V and 4 bases from J, leaving 11 bases between. The length of the CDR3 is 12 residues. CDR3 coding DNA: TGTGCCAGCACTAAGGGTCAATACGAGCAGTACTTC. This encodes CASTKGQYEQYF.

The rearrangement links TRBV2 to TRBJ1-1; D gene uncertain. In germline, CDR1 is SNHLY, CDR2 FYNNEI. V was cut by 4 bases and J by 0 bases, with 12 bases left in between. The length of the CDR3 is 15 residues. The CDR3 coding sequence is TGTGCCAGCAGTGGTCGGGGAGGCGTGAACACTGAAGCTTTCTTT. Translation: CASSGRGGVNTEAFF. Complete variable domain (other parts from reference TRBV2 and TRBJ1-1): EPEVTQTPSHQVTQMGQEVILRCVPISNHLYFYWYRQILGQKVEFLVSFYNNEISEKSEIFDDQFSVERPDGSNFTLKIRSTKLEDSAMYFCASSGRGGVNTEAFFGQGTRLTVV.

The chain carries TRBV7-9 and TRBJ1-4, with TRBD1 matching 7 bases. Germline CDR1 reads SEHNR; CDR2 reads FQNEAQ (reference sequence). V dropped 3 bases and J dropped 3; count of bases not matched to a gene: 16. This CDR3 spans 19 amino acids. This CDR3 reads CASSFRTGPTLGSNEKLFF. The CDR3 DNA is TGTGCCAGCAGCTTTAGGACAGGTCCGACGCTAGGCTCTAATGAAAAACTGTTTTTT.

The chain recombines TRBV27 with TRBJ2-1, with TRBD2 matching 9 bases. The germline CDR1 and CDR2 sequences are MNHEY and SMNVEV (reference sequence). V lost 0 bases to trimming and J lost 7 bases; unmatched junction nucleotides: 13. The CDR3 has 18 amino acids. CDR3: CASSLSSRGGAVRNEQFF. DNA for the CDR3: TGTGCCAGCAGTTTATCGTCCCGCGGGGGGGCCGTTAGGAATGAGCAGTTCTTC.

The chain is built from TRBV7-8 and TRBJ2-7, with a weak D call TRBD2 (6 bases). The CDR3 has 17 amino acids. V dropped 8 bases and J dropped 2 bases, with 25 bases sitting between them. Germline V gene data show CDR1 as SGHVS and CDR2 as FQNEAQ. This CDR3 reads CASGQGLRGERAYEQYF. The DNA for the CDR3 is TGTGCCAGCGGCCAGGGCCTCCGCGGGGAGAGGGCCTACGAGCAGTACTTC.

The CDR3 spells CASSRPTSTDTQYF. The CDR3 DNA reads as TGTGCCAGCAGCCGGCCTACTAGCACAGATACGCAGTATTTT. The chain links TRBV5-6 to TRBJ2-3; D not resolved. CDR1 SGHDT and CDR2 YYEEEE come from the germline V gene. The V end was cut by 4 bases, the J end by 0 bases, with 9 bases between. CDR3 length equals 14 residues.

The CDR3 DNA follows: TGTGCCTGGAGTAAGGCCCGTCTCGGCTATGGCTACACCTTC. Its translation is CAWSKARLGYGYTF. V is TRBV30 and J is TRBJ1-2, with D unclear. V dropped 2 bases and J dropped 4 bases, with 14 bases sitting between them. CDR1 is GTSNPN and CDR2 is SVGIG in the germline V gene (reference sequence). The CDR3 length is 14 residues.

This chain connects TRBV7-2 to TRBJ2-2, with 8 nucleotides matching TRBD1. V trimming: 3 bases; J trimming: 6 bases; junction bases outside the gene matches: 12. This CDR3 has 17 residues. The germline V gene encodes CDR1 SGHTA and CDR2 FQGNSA. CDR3 sequence: CASSFKSPGTGSGELFF. CDR3 DNA sequence: TGTGCCAGCAGCTTCAAGTCACCAGGGACAGGATCCGGGGAGCTGTTTTTT. Combining the CDR3 with reference TRBV7-2 and TRBJ2-2 gives the whole variable domain GAGVSQSPSNKVTEKGKDVELRCDPISGHTALYWYRQSLGQGLEFLIYFQGNSAPDKSGLPSDRFSAERTGGSVSTLTIQRTQQEDSAVYLCASSFKSPGTGSGELFFGEGSRLTVL.

The chain recombines TRBV4-1 with TRBJ1-5; TRBD1 agrees at 7 bases. Germline lookup yields CDR1 MGHRA and CDR2 YSYEKL. V dropped 3 bases and J dropped 10; count of bases not matched to a gene: 6. The CDR3 is 13 residues long. CDR3 in amino acids: CASSQSQGLPQHF. CDR3 coding DNA: TGCGCCAGCAGCCAGTCACAGGGGTTACCCCAGCATTTT.

This clone was counted a single time. This chain links TRBV5-6 with TRBJ2-5; a weak D match, TRBD1 (5 bases). Germline values: CDR1 SGHDT, CDR2 YYEEEE. This CDR3 contains 16 residues. The ends were cut back, 0 bases at V and 2 bases at J, with 14 bases in the middle. CDR3 residues: CASSLEAGITQETQYF. The CDR3 coding sequence is TGTGCCAGCAGCTTGGAGGCAGGGATTACTCAAGAGACCCAGTACTTC.

The chain combines TRBV28 with TRBJ1-3; D call uncertain. The CDR3 is 12 amino acids. The ends were cut back, 6 bases at V and 0 bases at J, with 3 bases in the middle. CDR1 is MDHEN, CDR2 SYDVKM, per germline. The CDR3 DNA is TGTGCCAGCAGGAACTCTGGAAACACCATATATTTT. Protein: CASRNSGNTIYF.

V and J are TRBV5-1 and TRBJ1-3; D remains unclear. V shed 2 bases and J shed 0 bases, with 3 bases lying between them. The CDR3 totals 13 residues. Germline CDR1 is SGHRS and CDR2 is YFSETQ. The DNA of the CDR3 is TGCGCCAGCAGCTTACCCTCTGGAAACACCATATATTTT. Protein: CASSLPSGNTIYF.